This T cell receptor beta chain originates from a study of shared clonotypes between healthy human individuals. Of note for this clone: The antigen is undetermined.

Germline CDR1 and CDR2: MGHRA and YSYEKL. This CDR3 contains 19 residues. With 0 bases clipped from V and 0 bases from J, the junction kept 11 bases outside the gene matches. The assay was immunoSEQ multiplex PCR, and TCRdb's table has in-frame clones only and misses some. This sample yields about 100,000 clones, of which around 64% are seen a single time; around 26% belongs to the top ten. General study findings and limits: Apart from blood, nothing was sampled; tissue repertoires likely differ. When naive CD4 clonotypes were compared across several donors, 4% to 6.5% were shared.

The chain uses TRBV4-1 and TRBJ1-3; 7 positions agree with TRBD1. Input material: memory CD8+ T cells sorted from blood. Subset defined: CD45RO+ cells pooled with CCR7-negative TemRA cells. This clonotype was sampled from a woman in her 30s in good health. The CDR3 sequence: CASSQDEWGQIYSGNTIYF. CDR3 sequence (DNA): TGCGCCAGCAGCCAAGATGAGTGGGGACAGATATACTCTGGAAACACCATATATTTT.